This T cell receptor (beta chain) came from a study of shared clonotypes between healthy human individuals. The repertoire was sequenced with immunoSEQ multiplex PCR; TCRdb's copy has only in-frame clones and lacks some. The table has 1.5 million to 2.5 million clones, about 95% seen once. Positively selected for CCR7, the CD45RO-negative cells used as naive CD8 cells excluded terminally differentiated effector memory CD45RA+ cells. Adult donors, all healthy and HIV-negative, had no recent acute infections or vaccinations. The CDR3 loop spans 13 amino acids. Germline loops: CDR1 PRHDT, CDR2 FYEKMQ (reference sequence). Trimming removed 4 bases at V and 1 base at J, with 8 bases between. The study, taken as a whole, reports: Richness estimates generally favored naive over memory subsets. Sequencing of the sorted subsets was shown by rarefaction to be incomplete despite large depth.

With regard to this clone: The antigen remains unidentified. The sample has other DNA sequences that encode this CDR3 too.

This receptor was obtained from a man between 18 and 35 years old in good health. Sequences were obtained from naive CD8+ T cells sorted from blood. V gene TRBV13 combines with J gene TRBJ2-7; D might be TRBD1 (6 bases). The CDR3 here is CASSSGQSYEQYF. CDR3 sequence (DNA): TGTGCCAGCAGCTCCGGACAGTCCTACGAGCAGTACTTC.